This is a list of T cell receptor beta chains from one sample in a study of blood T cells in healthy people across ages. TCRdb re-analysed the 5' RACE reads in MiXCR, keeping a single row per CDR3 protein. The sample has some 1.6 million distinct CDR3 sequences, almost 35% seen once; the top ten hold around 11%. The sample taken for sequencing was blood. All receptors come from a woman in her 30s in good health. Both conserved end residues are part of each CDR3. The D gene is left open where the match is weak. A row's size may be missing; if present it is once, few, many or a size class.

cdr3_aa: CASTPQKNQPQHF
cdr3_nt: TGTGCCAGCACCCCTCAGAAAAATCAGCCCCAGCATTTT
clone_size: .
j_call: TRBJ1-5
d_call: .
v_call: TRBV12-3/TRBV12-4

cdr3_aa: CSARAEVEQFF
cdr3_nt: TGCAGTGCTAGAGCAGAAGTTGAGCAGTTCTTC
clone_size: few
j_call: TRBJ2-1
d_call: .
v_call: TRBV20-1

cdr3_aa: CASSQEKGQGREQYF
cdr3_nt: TGTGCCAGCAGCCAAGAAAAAGGTCAGGGGCGCGAGCAGTACTTC
clone_size: many
j_call: TRBJ2-7
d_call: .
v_call: TRBV4-2

cdr3_aa: CASSLPGLSYGYTF
cdr3_nt: TGTGCCAGCAGCCTTCCGGGCCTGAGCTATGGCTACACCTTC
clone_size: .
j_call: TRBJ1-2
d_call: .
v_call: TRBV3-1

cdr3_aa: CASSWGNEWNTEAFF
cdr3_nt: TGTGCCAGCAGTTGGGGGAACGAGTGGAACACTGAAGCTTTCTTT
clone_size: .
j_call: TRBJ1-1
d_call: .
v_call: TRBV28

cdr3_aa: CAGRGFDGGSTDTQYF
cdr3_nt: TGTGCCGGCAGGGGCTTTGATGGGGGAAGCACAGATACGCAGTATTTT
clone_size: few
j_call: TRBJ2-3
d_call: .
v_call: TRBV4-2

cdr3_aa: CASSQRTSGQETQYF
cdr3_nt: TGCGCCAGCAGCCAACGGACTAGCGGCCAAGAGACCCAGTACTTC
clone_size: .
j_call: TRBJ2-5
d_call: TRBD2
v_call: TRBV4-1

cdr3_aa: CASSPLGGPDEQFF
cdr3_nt: TGCGCCAGCAGCCCCCTGGGAGGTCCCGATGAGCAGTTCTTC
clone_size: few
j_call: TRBJ2-1
d_call: .
v_call: TRBV4-1

cdr3_aa: CASSLDTGVKDTQYF
cdr3_nt: TGCGCCAGCAGCTTGGATACAGGGGTTAAGGATACGCAGTATTTT
clone_size: few
j_call: TRBJ2-3
d_call: TRBD1
v_call: TRBV5-1

cdr3_aa: CASSLAGTLKFF
cdr3_nt: TGCGCCAGCAGCTTGGCCGGGACTCTGAAGTTCTTC
clone_size: many
j_call: TRBJ2-1
d_call: .
v_call: TRBV5-1

cdr3_aa: CASSRTGTSGEYEQYF
cdr3_nt: TGCGCCAGCAGCCGAACCGGGACTAGCGGGGAGTACGAGCAGTACTTC
clone_size: .
j_call: TRBJ2-7
d_call: TRBD2
v_call: TRBV5-1

cdr3_aa: CSAPNREDRDYGYTF
cdr3_nt: TGCAGTGCTCCAAACAGAGAGGACAGGGACTATGGCTACACCTTC
clone_size: .
j_call: TRBJ1-2
d_call: TRBD1
v_call: TRBV20-1

cdr3_aa: CASSDRAFGYGYTF
cdr3_nt: TGTGCCAGCAGTGACAGGGCGTTTGGGTATGGCTACACCTTC
clone_size: .
j_call: TRBJ1-2
d_call: .
v_call: TRBV2

cdr3_aa: CSVATSNEQYF
cdr3_nt: TGCAGCGTCGCAACTAGTAACGAGCAGTACTTC
clone_size: .
j_call: TRBJ2-7
d_call: .
v_call: TRBV29-1

cdr3_aa: CTSSLGESYGYTF
cdr3_nt: TGTACCAGCAGCTTAGGCGAGTCCTATGGCTACACCTTC
clone_size: few
j_call: TRBJ1-2
d_call: .
v_call: TRBV13

cdr3_aa: CASRPSGRAQNEQYF
cdr3_nt: TGTGCCAGCAGACCCAGCGGGAGGGCTCAGAACGAGCAGTACTTC
clone_size: .
j_call: TRBJ2-7
d_call: TRBD2
v_call: TRBV7-8

cdr3_aa: CASSLDSSFTYNEQFF
cdr3_nt: TGTGCCAGCAGCTTAGACAGTTCGTTCACCTACAATGAGCAGTTCTTC
clone_size: .
j_call: TRBJ2-1
d_call: .
v_call: TRBV7-2

cdr3_aa: CACTNGAEETQYF
cdr3_nt: TGTGCCTGCACCAATGGGGCAGAAGAGACCCAGTACTTC
clone_size: .
j_call: TRBJ2-5
d_call: .
v_call: TRBV5-5

cdr3_aa: CSANEDGNQPQHF
cdr3_nt: TGCAGTGCTAACGAGGACGGCAATCAGCCCCAGCATTTT
clone_size: few
j_call: TRBJ1-5
d_call: .
v_call: TRBV20-1

cdr3_aa: CAISEDLKGQYF
cdr3_nt: TGTGCCATCAGTGAAGATTTGAAGGGGCAGTACTTC
clone_size: .
j_call: TRBJ2-7
d_call: .
v_call: TRBV10-3

cdr3_aa: CASRSGGSYNEQYF
cdr3_nt: TGTGCCAGCAGGAGCGGGGGCTCCTACAATGAGCAGTACTTC
clone_size: once
j_call: TRBJ2-7
d_call: TRBD2
v_call: TRBV28

cdr3_aa: CASKAGLYEQYF
cdr3_nt: TGTGCCAGCAAGGCAGGTTTATACGAGCAGTACTTC
clone_size: .
j_call: TRBJ2-7
d_call: .
v_call: TRBV2

cdr3_aa: CASGRGPKETQYF
cdr3_nt: TGTGCTAGTGGGCGGGGGCCAAAGGAGACCCAGTACTTC
clone_size: .
j_call: TRBJ2-5
d_call: .
v_call: TRBV12-5

cdr3_aa: CSTYRGANYGCTF
cdr3_nt: .
clone_size: .
j_call: TRBJ1-2
d_call: .
v_call: TRBV29-1

cdr3_aa: CASSSRTRQDYNEQFF
cdr3_nt: TGTGCCAGCAGCTCAAGAACAAGACAGGATTACAATGAGCAGTTCTTC
clone_size: few
j_call: TRBJ2-1
d_call: .
v_call: TRBV7-9

cdr3_aa: CAISESNGRGWNIQYF
cdr3_nt: TGTGCCATCAGTGAGTCGAATGGGCGGGGCTGGAACATTCAGTACTTC
clone_size: many
j_call: TRBJ2-4
d_call: .
v_call: TRBV10-3

cdr3_aa: CASSRGQGAGSGNTIYF
cdr3_nt: TGCGCCAGCAGCCGCGGACAGGGGGCCGGCTCTGGAAACACCATATATTTT
clone_size: few
j_call: TRBJ1-3
d_call: TRBD1
v_call: TRBV4-1

cdr3_aa: CASSLVDNEQFF
cdr3_nt: TGTGCCAGCAGCCTCGTTGACAATGAGCAGTTCTTC
clone_size: many
j_call: TRBJ2-1
d_call: .
v_call: TRBV5-6

cdr3_aa: CSAPILAGTGAMSSYNSPLHF
cdr3_nt: TGCAGTGCTCCGATTCTGGCGGGGACAGGGGCCATGAGCTCCTATAATTCACCCCTCCACTTT
clone_size: .
j_call: TRBJ1-6
d_call: TRBD1
v_call: TRBV20-1

cdr3_aa: CSVDRGMNTEAFF
cdr3_nt: TGCAGCGTTGACAGGGGCATGAACACTGAAGCTTTCTTT
clone_size: .
j_call: TRBJ1-1
d_call: .
v_call: TRBV29-1

cdr3_aa: CASSDRLAGGADTQYF
cdr3_nt: TGTGCCAGCAGTGACAGACTAGCGGGAGGAGCAGATACGCAGTATTTT
clone_size: few
j_call: TRBJ2-3
d_call: TRBD2
v_call: TRBV6-1

cdr3_aa: CASSPTVPAGETQYF
cdr3_nt: TGCGCCAGCAGCCCCACAGTACCGGCAGGGGAGACCCAGTACTTC
clone_size: .
j_call: TRBJ2-5
d_call: .
v_call: TRBV10-2

cdr3_aa: CASSSSGTGTDTQYF
cdr3_nt: TGTGCCAGCAGTTCTTCCGGGACAGGCACAGATACGCAGTATTTT
clone_size: .
j_call: TRBJ2-3
d_call: TRBD1
v_call: TRBV27

cdr3_aa: CASSSLTELGGELFF
cdr3_nt: TGTGCCAGCAGCTCGCTGACGGAGCTCGGCGGGGAGCTGTTTTTT
clone_size: few
j_call: TRBJ2-2
d_call: .
v_call: TRBV5-6

cdr3_aa: CATLPGGKGYTF
cdr3_nt: TGTGCCACCCTCCCAGGGGGAAAAGGCTACACCTTC
clone_size: once
j_call: TRBJ1-2
d_call: TRBD1
v_call: TRBV19

cdr3_aa: CASSLVGEVSEQYF
cdr3_nt: TGTGCCAGCAGCCTTGTGGGCGAGGTGAGCGAGCAGTACTTC
clone_size: few
j_call: TRBJ2-7
d_call: .
v_call: TRBV28

cdr3_aa: CASSIPGPKTTQYF
cdr3_nt: TGTGCCAGCAGCATTCCGGGACCCAAAACTACGCAGTATTTT
clone_size: .
j_call: TRBJ2-3
d_call: .
v_call: TRBV7-9

cdr3_aa: CASSFGAGSPYEQYF
cdr3_nt: TGTGCCAGCAGTTTCGGGGCAGGATCTCCCTACGAGCAGTACTTC
clone_size: few
j_call: TRBJ2-7
d_call: .
v_call: TRBV28

cdr3_aa: CASSGRKPNEQFF
cdr3_nt: TGTGCCAGCTCGGGACGGAAACCCAATGAGCAGTTCTTC
clone_size: few
j_call: TRBJ2-1
d_call: .
v_call: TRBV18

cdr3_aa: CASSPRTSGKFFYEQYF
cdr3_nt: TGTGCCAGCAGCCCACGGACTAGCGGGAAATTTTTCTACGAGCAGTACTTC
clone_size: .
j_call: TRBJ2-7
d_call: TRBD2
v_call: TRBV7-9

cdr3_aa: CATSTDLLGLTTDYSNQPQHF
cdr3_nt: TGTGCCACCAGCACGGACCTCCTTGGACTTACCACCGATTATAGCAATCAGCCCCAGCATTTT
clone_size: .
j_call: TRBJ1-5
d_call: .
v_call: TRBV15

cdr3_aa: CASSPSGIAHLGTQYF
cdr3_nt: TGTGCCAGCAGCCCCAGCGGGATTGCCCATTTAGGGACCCAGTACTTC
clone_size: .
j_call: TRBJ2-5
d_call: TRBD2
v_call: TRBV7-7

cdr3_aa: CASSTPRLRQETQYF
cdr3_nt: TGTGCCAGCAGTACCCCGAGACTGAGACAAGAGACCCAGTACTTC
clone_size: few
j_call: TRBJ2-5
d_call: .
v_call: TRBV27

cdr3_aa: CASSSRAGGGMDEQYF
cdr3_nt: TGTGCCAGCAGCTCGCGGGCGGGCGGTGGTATGGACGAGCAGTACTTC
clone_size: .
j_call: TRBJ2-7
d_call: .
v_call: TRBV7-9

cdr3_aa: CASSVGAVTTNEKLFF
cdr3_nt: TGTGCCAGCAGCGTAGGGGCAGTCACAACTAATGAAAAACTGTTTTTT
clone_size: .
j_call: TRBJ1-4
d_call: .
v_call: TRBV9

cdr3_aa: CASTNDRANTEAFF
cdr3_nt: TGTGCCAGCACCAACGACAGGGCAAACACTGAAGCTTTCTTT
clone_size: few
j_call: TRBJ1-1
d_call: TRBD1
v_call: TRBV2

cdr3_aa: CASRDYGQGPYERYF
cdr3_nt: TGTGCCAGCAGAGACTATGGACAGGGGCCCTACGAGCGGTACTTC
clone_size: .
j_call: TRBJ2-7
d_call: TRBD1
v_call: TRBV6-2/TRBV6-3

cdr3_aa: CATDYTEAFF
cdr3_nt: TGTGCCACAGATTACACTGAAGCTTTCTTT
clone_size: .
j_call: TRBJ1-1
d_call: .
v_call: TRBV15

cdr3_aa: CASSYLAGAPTDTQYF
cdr3_nt: TGTGCCAGCAGTTACCTAGCGGGAGCCCCCACAGATACGCAGTATTTT
clone_size: .
j_call: TRBJ2-3
d_call: TRBD2
v_call: TRBV6-2/TRBV6-3

cdr3_aa: CASGSGTGSLSSGANVLTF
cdr3_nt: TGCGCCAGCGGATCGGGGACAGGCTCCCTTAGCTCTGGGGCCAACGTCCTGACTTTC
clone_size: .
j_call: TRBJ2-6
d_call: TRBD1
v_call: TRBV5-1

cdr3_aa: CASSMRAHTDTQYF
cdr3_nt: TGTGCCAGCAGTATGAGAGCACACACAGATACGCAGTATTTT
clone_size: .
j_call: TRBJ2-3
d_call: .
v_call: TRBV27

cdr3_aa: CSARGDTMNNEQFF
cdr3_nt: TGCAGTGCTAGAGGTGACACGATGAACAATGAGCAGTTCTTC
clone_size: few
j_call: TRBJ2-1
d_call: .
v_call: TRBV20-1

cdr3_aa: CASRPVLQRSSYNEQFF
cdr3_nt: TGTGCCAGCAGACCCGTATTACAGAGGAGCTCCTACAATGAGCAGTTCTTC
clone_size: .
j_call: TRBJ2-1
d_call: .
v_call: TRBV5-4

cdr3_aa: CASNPGDSYNEQFF
cdr3_nt: TGCGCCAGCAATCCGGGAGACTCCTACAATGAGCAGTTCTTC
clone_size: many
j_call: TRBJ2-1
d_call: .
v_call: TRBV5-1

cdr3_aa: CASSFSGPRGSNQPQHF
cdr3_nt: TGTGCCAGCAGCTTTTCCGGCCCCCGCGGTAGCAATCAGCCCCAGCATTTT
clone_size: .
j_call: TRBJ1-5
d_call: .
v_call: TRBV7-3